This T cell receptor beta chain came from a study of T cell responses to AZD1222 COVID-19 vaccine. Generated by immunoSEQ multiplex PCR, the TCRdb table keeps only in-frame clones and is missing some. The sample has about 53,000 clones, about nine tenths seen once. Trimming removed 7 bases at V and 3 bases at J, with 12 bases between. Germline V gene lookup returns CDR1 SNHLY and CDR2 FYNNEI. The CDR3 runs 13 residues. The V call is TRBV2, the J call TRBJ1-1; D gene ambiguous. The TCR comes from an adult who received the AZD1222 COVID-19 vaccine. Sequenced material: peripheral blood, taken 28 days after the second AZD1222 dose. The DNA of the CDR3 is TGTGCCAGCACTGGACGACTTGACACTGAAGCTTTCTTT. Encoded protein: CASTGRLDTEAFF.